The 23 T cell receptor beta chains in this list originate from one sample, sequenced in a study of CD8 T cells in Susac syndrome. Random hexamers were used to reverse transcribe roughly 0.5 to 1 ug of RNA. MiXCR, run by TCRdb on the immunoSEQ multiplex PCR reads, gives a single entry per CDR3 protein. The sample includes about 160,000 distinct CDR3 sequences, under 95% seen only once; the top ten take approximately 0.082%. Sequenced material: CD4+ T cells from PBMCs. All receptors derive from a human donor in good health.

CDR3 amino acids: CASTFGHPYGNQPQHF. The CDR3 DNA follows: TGTGCCAGCACCTTCGGGCATCCTTATGGCAATCAGCCCCAGCATTTT. The chain recombines TRBV2 with TRBJ1-5; D uncertain. Germline-derived CDR1 and CDR2 are SNHLY and FYNNEI. V gave up 7 bases and J gave up 2 bases, with 18 bases separating them. This CDR3 has 16 amino acids.

J is TRBJ2-2 and V is TRBV2; 7 bases align to TRBD2. This CDR3 is built from 16 residues. The V gene end was trimmed by 3 bases and the J gene end by 0 bases; junction bases not matched to a gene: 4. The germline V gene encodes CDR1 SNHLY and CDR2 FYNNEI. Written as DNA, the CDR3 is TGTGCCAGCAGTGAGGGGGGGACCCCGAACACCGGGGAGCTGTTTTTT. Its translation: CASSEGGTPNTGELFF.

J is TRBJ1-3 and V is TRBV3-1; D gene uncertain. This CDR3 region has 14 residues. V lost 10 bases and J lost 0, with 13 bases in between. CDR1 is LGHDT and CDR2 is YNNKEL in the germline V gene (reference sequence). CDR3 sequence: CATSYRGSGNTIYF. The CDR3 DNA reads as TGTGCCACTTCTTATCGGGGCTCTGGAAACACCATATATTTT.

V gene TRBV13 combines with J gene TRBJ1-5, with 7 bases fitting TRBD1. CDR3 size: 18 residues. With 3 bases clipped from V and 3 bases from J, the junction kept 14 bases outside the gene matches. Looked up from germline, CDR1 is PRHDT and CDR2 is FYEKMQ (reference sequence). The CDR3 spells CASSFGADRWRANQPQHF. In DNA form, the CDR3 reads TGTGCCAGCAGCTTTGGGGCGGACAGGTGGAGAGCCAATCAGCCCCAGCATTTT.

The rearrangement joins TRBV6-6 to TRBJ1-5; D not certain. This CDR3 contains 13 residues. Germline values: CDR1 MNHNY, CDR2 SVGAGI (reference sequence). Trimming stripped 4 bases from V and 7 bases from J, with 11 bases between. CDR3 in amino acids: CASSSPQTQPQHF. CDR3 bases: TGTGCCAGCAGTTCGCCACAGACCCAGCCCCAGCATTTT.

This clonotype showed up just once. The V gene is TRBV6-5, the J gene TRBJ1-1; 12 bases fit TRBD1. There are 14 residues in the CDR3. Germline V gene sequence: CDR1 MNHEY, CDR2 SVGAGI. The V gene end was trimmed by 6 bases and the J gene end by 5 bases; junction bases not matched to a gene: 4. In DNA, the CDR3 is TGTGCCAGCAGCTGGGGACAGGGGGCAACTGAAGCTTTCTTT. Translated, it gives CASSWGQGATEAFF.

This sequence joins TRBV5-1 and TRBJ2-7; TRBD2 matches 16 bases. Germline V gene data show CDR1 as SGHRS and CDR2 as YFSETQ. This CDR3 has 17 residues. V lost 4 bases to trimming and J lost 5 bases; unmatched junction nucleotides: 9. Written as DNA, the CDR3 is TGCGCCAGCAGCCCCCTTCCGGGACTAGCGGGAGGGCACGAGCAGTACTTC. Its protein is CASSPLPGLAGGHEQYF. The whole variable domain, filled in from reference TRBV5-1 and TRBJ2-7, reads KAGVTQTPRYLIKTRGQQVTLSCSPISGHRSVSWYQQTPGQGLQFLFEYFSETQRNKGNFPGRFSGRQFSNSRSEMNVSTLELGDSALYLCASSPLPGLAGGHEQYFGPGTRLTVT.

The chain carries TRBV10-3 and TRBJ1-1; 7 nucleotides line up with TRBD1. From germline, CDR1 is ENHRY and CDR2 SYGVKD. The ends lost 6 bases at V and 5 bases at J; junction bases unmatched: 3. The CDR3 covers 12 residues. The CDR3 nucleotides are TGTGCCATCAGGGAACAGGGGACTGAAGCTTTCTTT. Protein product: CAIREQGTEAFF.

The J gene is TRBJ2-5, the V gene TRBV28; D is perhaps TRBD2 (5 bases). The CDR3 totals 19 residues. The germline V gene encodes CDR1 MDHEN and CDR2 SYDVKM. The ends were cut back, 3 bases at V and 4 bases at J, with 27 bases in the middle. This chain's CDR3 is CASSFGLSHGGGSGETQYF. In nucleotides, the CDR3 is TGTGCCAGCAGTTTCGGGCTTTCGCATGGAGGCGGTTCGGGAGAGACCCAGTACTTC.

The V and J genes are TRBV5-6 and TRBJ2-7; either TRBD1 or TRBD2 may supply D (5 bases each). Germline CDR1 reads SGHDT; CDR2 reads YYEEEE. V lost 0 bases and J 2 bases, leaving 12 bases between the germline ends. The CDR3 is 15 residues long. Here the CDR3 reads CASSLGIGAAYEQYF. In DNA form, the CDR3 reads TGTGCCAGCAGCTTGGGGATCGGGGCGGCCTACGAGCAGTACTTC.

The rearrangement links TRBV2 to TRBJ2-1; 8 bases agree with TRBD1. This CDR3 is built from 14 residues. V was pared by 7 bases and J by 7 bases, with 9 bases of the junction left unmatched. Germline-derived CDR1 and CDR2 are SNHLY and FYNNEI. The CDR3 is CASKRTGSTNEQFF. CDR3 coding DNA: TGTGCCAGCAAGAGGACAGGGTCCACAAATGAGCAGTTCTTC.

V usage is TRBV20-1 and J usage is TRBJ1-2; TRBD1 agrees at 7 bases. This CDR3 region has 12 residues. Per the germline V gene, CDR1 is DFQATT and CDR2 is SNEGSKA (reference sequence). Trimming took 3 bases from V and 4 from J; bases not matched to a gene: 2. DNA of the CDR3: TGCAGTGCTAGCGGGACAGTCTATGGCTACACCTTC. It is translated as CSASGTVYGYTF.

The chain carries TRBV28 and TRBJ1-2, with 9 nucleotides matching TRBD1. V dropped 6 bases and J dropped 3; count of bases not matched to a gene: 5. Germline CDR1 MDHEN, CDR2 SYDVKM. The CDR3 is 14 residues long. CDR3: CASRGTGIYYGYTF. CDR3 nucleotides: TGTGCCAGCAGGGGGACAGGGATCTACTATGGCTACACCTTC.

This chain uses TRBV6-7 with TRBJ2-5; no definite D call. TRBV6-7 is assigned to the ORF class and has an uncertain function. Between the trimmed V and J ends, which lost 7 bases and 4 bases, there was a span of 7 bases. The CDR3 totals 11 residues. Here the CDR3 DNA reads TGTGCCAGCACACCTAGAGAGACCCAGTACTTC. Translation gives CASTPRETQYF.

The chain carries TRBV25-1 and TRBJ2-7; D remains unclear. This CDR3 region has 11 residues. Deletions cut 8 bases from V and 5 bases from J, with 10 bases between. CDR1 MGHDK and CDR2 SYGVNS come from the germline V gene. The CDR3 coding sequence is TGTGCCAGCCAATCGGTCCACGAGCAGTACTTC. It encodes CASQSVHEQYF.

The V call is TRBV7-2, the J call TRBJ1-2; TRBD1 aligns across 8 bases. Trimming at V came to 3 bases and at J to 5 bases, leaving 8 bases not matched to a gene. CDR3 length: 15 amino acids. Germline V gene lookup returns CDR1 SGHTA and CDR2 FQGNSA. As DNA, the CDR3 is TGTGCCAGCAGCTTTCCCGGGACAGGCCTTTATGGCTACACCTTC. It yields the protein CASSFPGTGLYGYTF.

The rearrangement joins TRBV11-2 to TRBJ2-1, with 12 bases that match TRBD1. Germline CDR1 is SGHAT and CDR2 is FQNNGV. V dropped 5 bases and J dropped 3; count of bases not matched to a gene: 5. The CDR3 consists of 16 residues. The CDR3 coding sequence is TGTGCCAGCAGCCTAGGGACAGGGGGCATCTACAATGAGCAGTTCTTC. Translation: CASSLGTGGIYNEQFF.

V is TRBV20-1 and J is TRBJ2-7, with D perhaps TRBD1 or TRBD2 (6 bases each). The CDR3 contains 13 residues. V dropped 3 bases and J dropped 2 bases, with 11 bases sitting between them. CDR1 and CDR2 from the germline V gene are DFQATT and SNEGSKA (reference sequence). This CDR3 reads CSASFGGTYEQYF. CDR3 sequence (DNA): TGCAGTGCTAGTTTCGGGGGCACCTACGAGCAGTACTTC.

The gene calls are TRBV6-6 and TRBJ2-7, with 7 positions matching TRBD1. CDR1 is MNHNY, CDR2 SVGAGI, per germline (reference sequence). The CDR3 spans 16 residues. Germline trimming cut 3 bases from V and 6 bases from J; bases unmatched to any gene: 14. Here the CDR3 DNA reads TGTGCCAGCAGTTATTCCGGACAGGCGTCCCTCGGCGAGCAGTACTTC. This gives the protein CASSYSGQASLGEQYF.

This rearrangement joins TRBV5-1 to TRBJ2-7; D remains unclear. V was cut by 3 bases and J by 2 bases, with 12 bases left in between. Germline loops: CDR1 SGHRS, CDR2 YFSETQ. The CDR3 covers 14 residues. The CDR3 coding sequence is TGCGCCAGCAGCTCTCGGACGGATGCCTACGAGCAGTACTTC. Protein product: CASSSRTDAYEQYF.

J is TRBJ2-3 and V is TRBV6-5, with D possibly TRBD1 on 6 matching bases. Trimming took 7 bases from V and 1 from J, leaving 15 bases between them. Germline-derived CDR1 and CDR2 are MNHEY and SVGAGI. The CDR3 loop spans 15 amino acids. CDR3 sequence: CASTRTAAGTDTQYF. The CDR3 DNA sequence: TGTGCCAGCACCCGGACAGCCGCAGGCACAGATACGCAGTATTTT.

The chain combines TRBV7-9 with TRBJ2-7; D perhaps matches TRBD2 (5 bases). Germline CDR1 SEHNR, CDR2 FQNEAQ (reference sequence). The CDR3 has 11 residues. Trimming shortened V by 7 bases and J by 4 bases, and 8 bases separated the two germline ends. This CDR3 is CASNSGYEQYF. CDR3 nucleotide sequence: TGTGCCAGCAACAGCGGATACGAGCAGTACTTC.

This chain joins TRBV5-1 and TRBJ2-3; no definite D call. Germline V lookup: CDR1 SGHRS, CDR2 YFSETQ. The CDR3 extends over 16 amino acids. Trimming removed 2 bases at V and 6 bases at J, with 19 bases between. The CDR3: CASSLGRAYNTDTQYF. CDR3 bases: TGCGCCAGCAGCTTAGGACGGGCGTATAATACGGATACGCAGTATTTT.